The 31 T cell receptor beta chains listed next were all sequenced from one sample in a study of beta chain features in type 1 diabetes. Expressed TCRB transcripts were sequenced because the isolated RNA had all been reverse transcribed beforehand. Libraries were prepared by immunoSEQ multiplex PCR; TCRdb keeps only in-frame clonotypes and omits some of them. Here the sample spans about 150,000 clones, nearly 9.5% being singletons. The sequenced sample was central memory CD4+ T cells from blood. These receptors all stem from a man younger than 30 in good health.

This clone was counted ten times or more. The rearrangement joins TRBV5-1 to TRBJ2-3, with D unresolved. This CDR3 has 11 residues. V lost 3 bases, J lost 3 bases, and 2 bases lay in between. The germline V gene has CDR1 SGHRS and CDR2 YFSETQ. CDR3 sequence: CASSSTDTQYF. CDR3 in DNA: TGCGCCAGCAGCTCGACAGATACGCAGTATTTT.

The rearrangement uses TRBV18 and TRBJ2-5; D may be TRBD2 (6 bases). Germline CDR1 reads KGHSH; CDR2 reads LQKENI. V shed 6 bases and J shed 4 bases, with 18 bases lying between them. This CDR3 is 15 amino acids long. CDR3 in amino acids: CASSPPGTPLETQYF. CDR3 in DNA: TGTGCCAGCTCTCCCCCCGGGACTCCCTTAGAGACCCAGTACTTC.

This clone was seen only a few times. The rearrangement links TRBV11-2 to TRBJ2-7; 7 bases map to TRBD1. From germline, CDR1 is SGHAT and CDR2 FQNNGV. V was pared by 5 bases and J by 6 bases, with 13 bases of the junction left unmatched. The CDR3 totals 15 residues. The CDR3 DNA sequence: TGTGCCAGCAGCAACACCGGGACAGTGTTGCGCGAGCAGTACTTC. Protein product: CASSNTGTVLREQYF.

In regard to this clone: This specimen includes other DNA sequences encoding the same CDR3. The chain uses TRBV4-2 and TRBJ2-7, with D maybe TRBD2 (7 bases). V gave up 3 bases and J gave up 5 bases, with 17 bases separating them. This CDR3 is built from 15 residues. Germline V CDR1 and CDR2: LGHNA, YNFKEQ. The CDR3 DNA reads TGTGCCAGCAGCCAGGCTTGGGGGGGGGCCAACGAGCAGTACTTC. This sequence encodes CASSQAWGGANEQYF.

Worth noting for this clone: Other DNA sequences in this specimen translate into the identical CDR3. The chain couples TRBV20-1 to TRBJ2-1; 8 nucleotides match TRBD1. Germline trimming cut 6 bases from V and 5 bases from J; bases unmatched to any gene: 0. CDR1 is DFQATT, CDR2 SNEGSKA, per germline (reference sequence). There are 11 residues in the CDR3. CDR3 in DNA: TGCAGTGCGGACAGGGACAATGAGCAGTTCTTC. This sequence encodes CSADRDNEQFF.

This clone was seen only a few times. V is TRBV18 and J is TRBJ1-2, with 9 bases aligning to TRBD1. Per germline, CDR1 KGHSH and CDR2 LQKENI. Trimming removed 0 bases from V and 8 bases from J; junction bases left unmatched: 4. The CDR3 consists of 14 residues. CDR3 nucleotides: TGTGCCAGCTCACCACCGGACAGGGGAGGCGGCTACACCTTC. This codes for CASSPPDRGGGYTF.

The J gene is TRBJ2-2, the V gene TRBV2, with 9 bases that match TRBD2. The V gene end was trimmed by 6 bases and the J gene end by 7 bases; junction bases not matched to a gene: 9. The CDR3 totals 15 residues. The V gene's germline CDR1 is SNHLY and CDR2 FYNNEI. The CDR3 protein is CASRVLAGIDGELFF. The CDR3 nucleotides read TGTGCCAGCAGAGTGCTAGCGGGGATTGACGGGGAGCTGTTTTTT. Looking up the rest from reference TRBV2 and TRBJ2-2 gives the full variable domain: EPEVTQTPSHQVTQMGQEVILRCVPISNHLYFYWYRQILGQKVEFLVSFYNNEISEKSEIFDDQFSVERPDGSNFTLKIRSTKLEDSAMYFCASRVLAGIDGELFFGEGSRLTVL.

This clone was observed a few times. J is TRBJ2-1 and V is TRBV9; 7 bases line up with TRBD1. V shed 3 bases and J 9 bases; nucleotides not matched to a gene: 9. There are 14 residues in the CDR3. Germline values: CDR1 SGDLS, CDR2 YYNGEE. CDR3 sequence reads: CASSAQGLQTEQFF. The CDR3 nucleotides read TGTGCCAGCAGCGCACAGGGGCTCCAAACTGAGCAGTTCTTC.

This clone appeared a few times. J is TRBJ1-1 and V is TRBV7-2; D perhaps matches TRBD1 (6 bases). This CDR3 is 12 amino acids long. V was cut by 3 bases and J by 8 bases, with 10 bases left in between. Germline CDR1 reads SGHTA; CDR2 reads FQGNSA. The CDR3 DNA reads TGTGCCAGCAGCTTGATTGACAGGGAAGCTTTCTTT. This translates into CASSLIDREAFF. Looking up the rest from reference TRBV7-2 and TRBJ1-1 gives the full variable domain: GAGVSQSPSNKVTEKGKDVELRCDPISGHTALYWYRQSLGQGLEFLIYFQGNSAPDKSGLPSDRFSAERTGGSVSTLTIQRTQQEDSAVYLCASSLIDREAFFGQGTRLTVV.

At least ten counts were recorded for this clone. This rearrangement joins TRBV7-3 to TRBJ2-5; perhaps TRBD2 as D (6 bases). V lost 5 bases to trimming and J lost 7 bases, with 20 bases between them. CDR3 length: 15 residues. Germline CDR1 reads SGHTA; CDR2 reads FQGTGA. In nucleotides, the CDR3 is TGTGCCAGCAGCCCGCGATCGGGAGCGGCAGGGACCCAGTACTTC. This sequence encodes CASSPRSGAAGTQYF.

The sample holds a few counts of this clone. This rearrangement joins TRBV29-1 to TRBJ1-6; 10 positions match TRBD1. Per germline, CDR1 SQVTM and CDR2 ANQGSEA. Trimming took 6 bases from V and 10 from J; bases not matched to a gene: 9. The CDR3 has 14 residues. Written as DNA, the CDR3 is TGCAGCGTCGGACAGGGGGGTAGTGACTCACCCCTCCACTTT. Amino acid sequence: CSVGQGGSDSPLHF.

A few counts support this clone. V gene TRBV14 combines with J gene TRBJ2-3; 14 nucleotides match TRBD2. V dropped 4 bases and J dropped 10; count of bases not matched to a gene: 4. Germline-derived CDR1 and CDR2 are SGHDN and FVKESK. CDR3 size: 14 residues. The CDR3 protein is CASSPGLAGGPQYF. As DNA, the CDR3 is TGTGCCAGCAGCCCAGGACTAGCGGGGGGCCCGCAGTATTTT.

The chain carries TRBV7-9 and TRBJ1-1; no definite D call. Trimming left V 5 bases short and J 3 bases short, with 10 bases between. The germline CDR1 and CDR2 sequences are SEHNR and FQNEAQ (reference sequence). The CDR3 runs 13 residues. CDR3 DNA: TGTGCCAGCAGCGTATCGGGGTACACTGAAGCTTTCTTT. Amino acid sequence: CASSVSGYTEAFF.

This chain joins TRBV7-2 and TRBJ2-5, with TRBD1 identical over 10 bases. Germline V lookup: CDR1 SGHTA, CDR2 FQGNSA. V shed 5 bases, J shed 5 bases, and the junction held 5 bases outside the gene matches. CDR3 length equals 14 residues. DNA for the CDR3: TGTGCCAGCAGCCAAGGACAGGGGGGGGAGACCCAGTACTTC. Translating it yields CASSQGQGGETQYF.

Only a few counts were recorded for this clone. This chain uses TRBV6-6 with TRBJ2-2, with no clear D. This CDR3 is 13 amino acids long. Germline CDR1 reads MNHNY; CDR2 reads SVGAGI (reference sequence). V was shortened by 11 bases and J by 0 bases, with 10 bases between the two germline ends. CDR3 sequence (DNA): TGTGCCGGAGACGTAGCGAACACCGGGGAGCTGTTTTTT. Translation gives CAGDVANTGELFF.

CDR3: CAISESGTGASEQYF. The CDR3, as DNA: TGTGCCATCAGTGAGTCTGGAACAGGGGCAAGCGAGCAGTACTTC. The V call is TRBV10-3, the J call TRBJ2-7; 7 bases map to TRBD1. Per germline, CDR1 ENHRY and CDR2 SYGVKD. Trimming at V came to 0 bases and at J to 6 bases, leaving 8 bases not matched to a gene. The CDR3 is 15 residues long.

The chain links TRBV2 to TRBJ1-5; 11 bases fit TRBD1. Germline loops: CDR1 SNHLY, CDR2 FYNNEI. The CDR3 has 15 amino acids. Germline trimming cut 3 bases from V and 6 bases from J; bases unmatched to any gene: 4. DNA for the CDR3: TGTGCCAGCAGTGATTGGGACAGGGGGGTTCAGCCCCAGCATTTT. Translation: CASSDWDRGVQPQHF.

This clone was seen ten or more times. V usage is TRBV29-1 and J usage is TRBJ2-1, with 8 bases aligning to TRBD1. Germline CDR1 SQVTM, CDR2 ANQGSEA. This CDR3 region has 13 residues. The ends lost 4 bases at V and 2 bases at J; junction bases unmatched: 1. Written as DNA, the CDR3 is TGCAGCGTTGTGACAGGGGCCTACAATGAGCAGTTCTTC. This gives the protein CSVVTGAYNEQFF.

This chain joins TRBV28 and TRBJ2-2; 11 bases match TRBD2. This CDR3 region has 17 residues. J lost 1 base, V lost 3 bases, and 4 bases had no gene match. Germline V CDR1 and CDR2: MDHEN, SYDVKM. CDR3 in amino acids: CASSFSGLAENTGELFF. Here the CDR3 DNA reads TGTGCCAGCAGTTTCTCGGGACTAGCGGAGAACACCGGGGAGCTGTTTTTT.

A note on this clone: A much bigger clone sits one base away, suggesting this may be a read error. V usage is TRBV5-6 and J usage is TRBJ1-1; D not resolved. The CDR3 is 14 amino acids. The V end lost 0 bases, the J end lost 0 bases, and 6 bases lay between the germline ends. CDR1 and CDR2 (germline): SGHDT, YYEEEE. The CDR3 DNA is TGTGCCAGCAGCTTGGGACACATGAACACTGAAGCTTTCTTT. Amino acids: CASSLGHMNTEAFF.

The V and J genes are TRBV9 and TRBJ1-3; 10 bases line up with TRBD1. V shed 4 bases and J 0 bases; nucleotides not matched to a gene: 10. The V gene's germline CDR1 is SGDLS and CDR2 YYNGEE. This CDR3 has 18 residues. The CDR3 sequence: CASSLTGQGTDSGNTIYF. The CDR3 DNA sequence: TGTGCCAGCAGCCTAACGGGACAGGGGACCGACTCTGGAAACACCATATATTTT.

V is TRBV6-6 and J is TRBJ2-7, with a weak D call TRBD2 (5 bases). The CDR3 runs 13 residues. V lost 8 bases to trimming and J lost 5 bases, with 16 bases between them. Germline V gene data show CDR1 as MNHNY and CDR2 as SVGAGI (reference sequence). The DNA of the CDR3 is TGTGCCAGCGCCCCCGAGGGTAAGGACGAGCAGTACTTC. This gives the protein CASAPEGKDEQYF.

The chain uses TRBV19 and TRBJ1-5; 7 nucleotides align to TRBD1. Germline assignment: CDR1 LNHDA and CDR2 SQIVND (reference sequence). This CDR3 has 13 residues. V lost 6 bases, J lost 12 bases, and 11 bases stayed unmatched. This CDR3 is CASSHQGGSLQHF. In nucleotides, the CDR3 is TGTGCCAGTAGCCATCAGGGGGGCAGTCTCCAGCATTTT.

This clone was observed a handful of times. The genes are TRBV4-3 and TRBJ2-3, with TRBD2 matching over 7 bases. Germline V gives CDR1 LGHNA, CDR2 YSLEER. This CDR3 contains 16 residues. Trimming took 2 bases from V and 1 from J; bases not matched to a gene: 6. DNA of the CDR3: TGCGCCAGCAGCCAAAAAGCGGGGTTTGGCACAGATACGCAGTATTTT. Residues: CASSQKAGFGTDTQYF.

There are a few counts of this clone. The chain joins TRBV4-2 to TRBJ2-7; 8 bases are shared with TRBD2. The CDR3 is 16 residues long. V shed 1 base and J 5 bases; nucleotides not matched to a gene: 10. Germline CDR1 is LGHNA and CDR2 is YNFKEQ. CDR3 in amino acids: CASSQAIGGENNEQYF. Here the CDR3 DNA reads TGTGCCAGCAGCCAAGCGATCGGGGGGGAAAACAACGAGCAGTACTTC.

The J gene is TRBJ1-2, the V gene TRBV2; D is undetermined. From germline, CDR1 is SNHLY and CDR2 FYNNEI. Trimming pared 3 bases from V and 5 bases from J, leaving 7 bases between. The CDR3 is 12 amino acids. The CDR3 DNA follows: TGTGCCAGCAGTGACGGTTATTATGGCTACACCTTC. Amino acids: CASSDGYYGYTF.

The chain links TRBV14 to TRBJ2-2; 9 bases align to TRBD1. The CDR3 has 16 residues. V was pared by 2 bases and J by 5 bases, with 6 bases of the junction left unmatched. The germline gives CDR1 SGHDN, CDR2 FVKESK. As DNA, the CDR3 is TGTGCCAGCAGCCAATTTGTAGGACAGGGGACCGGGGAGCTGTTTTTT. It is translated as CASSQFVGQGTGELFF.

This clone was observed a handful of times. The rearrangement links TRBV2 to TRBJ2-1, with D possibly TRBD2 on 6 matching bases. V was cut by 5 bases and J by 8 bases, with 13 bases left in between. This CDR3 region has 13 residues. Germline V gene sequence: CDR1 SNHLY, CDR2 FYNNEI. DNA of the CDR3: TGTGCCAGCAGTTGGGGCAGGAGGGATGAGCAGTTCTTC. This sequence encodes CASSWGRRDEQFF.

CDR3 protein: CASSYGGGGGVRGYTF. The DNA of the CDR3 is TGTGCCAGCAGTTACGGGGGGGGAGGCGGCGTGCGGGGCTACACCTTC. The chain has TRBV6-5 and TRBJ1-2; perhaps TRBD1 as D (5 bases). CDR1 and CDR2 (germline): MNHEY, SVGAGI. The CDR3 length is 16 residues. V was trimmed by 2 bases and J by 8 bases, leaving 21 bases between them.

The chain joins TRBV6-6 to TRBJ2-2, with D maybe TRBD2 (9 bases). Germline CDR1 MNHNY, CDR2 SVGAGI (reference sequence). The V and J ends lost 9 bases and 6 bases respectively, with 23 bases between them. The CDR3 runs to 16 residues. In DNA form, the CDR3 reads TGTGCCAGTGGACAGGGACTAGCTTCGAATCCCGGGGAGCTGTTTTTT. It is translated as CASGQGLASNPGELFF.

The chain uses TRBV7-9 and TRBJ2-5; tentative D call: TRBD1 (6 bases). The V end was cut by 6 bases, the J end by 5 bases, with 19 bases between. CDR3 length equals 15 residues. Germline CDR1 and CDR2: SEHNR and FQNEAQ (reference sequence). The CDR3: CASSITTGTWETQYF. CDR3 bases: TGTGCCAGCAGTATTACGACAGGAACGTGGGAGACCCAGTACTTC.